The 22 T cell receptor beta chains below were found in one sample sequenced in a study of blood T cell repertoires in COVID-19. Sequenced by immunoSEQ multiplex PCR; TCRdb stores in-frame clones only, minus some. Of hundreds of thousands of clones in the sample, about nine tenths were seen once. Sequencing was carried out using peripheral blood. The receptor set was obtained from a woman in her seventies with COVID-19, enrolled during active disease.

CDR3 nucleotides: TGTGCCAGCATTGGGGGGGTAAAGCAGTACTTC. This gives the protein CASIGGVKQYF. The chain carries TRBV6-5 and TRBJ2-7; 7 bases match TRBD2. The V segment lost 7 bases and the J segment 8 bases; nucleotides outside the gene matches: 5. From germline, CDR1 is MNHEY and CDR2 SVGAGI. This CDR3 is 11 amino acids long.

The chain is built from TRBV9 and TRBJ2-5, with D possibly TRBD2 on 6 matching bases. CDR1 is SGDLS, CDR2 YYNGEE, per germline. This CDR3 is built from 14 residues. Between the trimmed V and J ends, which lost 3 bases and 4 bases, there was a span of 13 bases. CDR3 sequence reads: CASSAGDLRETQYF. The CDR3 DNA sequence: TGTGCCAGCAGCGCCGGGGACTTGAGAGAGACCCAGTACTTC. Full variable domain (outside the CDR3, taken from reference TRBV9 and TRBJ2-5): DSGVTQTPKHLITATGQRVTLRCSPRSGDLSVYWYQQSLDQGLQFLIQYYNGEERAKGNILERFSAQQFPDLHSELNLSSLELGDSALYFCASSAGDLRETQYFGPGTRLLVL.

CDR3 amino acids: CASSIDRAGEKLFF. In DNA form, the CDR3 reads TGTGCCAGCAGCATCGACAGGGCGGGTGAAAAACTGTTTTTT. The V call is TRBV6-5, the J call TRBJ1-4, with 7 bases identical to TRBD1. Trimming cost V 6 bases and J 7 bases; bases outside gene matches: 8. Germline-derived CDR1 and CDR2 are MNHEY and SVGAGI. The CDR3 loop spans 14 amino acids.

This chain links TRBV5-4 with TRBJ1-2; D gene ambiguous. Germline lookup yields CDR1 SGHNT and CDR2 YYREEE (reference sequence). CDR3 length: 14 amino acids. Trimming shortened V by 1 base and J by 0 bases, and 7 bases separated the two germline ends. CDR3 sequence (DNA): TGTGCCAGCAGCTTGCCCACAGCTAACTATGGCTACACCTTC. This translates into CASSLPTANYGYTF.

V and J are TRBV9 and TRBJ1-4, with D tentatively TRBD1 (5 bases). The germline CDR1 and CDR2 sequences are SGDLS and YYNGEE. The CDR3 covers 16 residues. Trimming took off 3 bases at V and 3 bases at J, with 15 bases between the two ends. The CDR3 region is CASSAGGGRPNEKLFF. The CDR3 DNA is TGTGCCAGCAGCGCTGGGGGGGGACGTCCTAATGAAAAACTGTTTTTT. Full variable domain (missing parts from reference TRBV9 and TRBJ1-4): DSGVTQTPKHLITATGQRVTLRCSPRSGDLSVYWYQQSLDQGLQFLIQYYNGEERAKGNILERFSAQQFPDLHSELNLSSLELGDSALYFCASSAGGGRPNEKLFFGSGTQLSVL.

V usage is TRBV11-2 and J usage is TRBJ2-7, with 7 bases aligning to TRBD2. V lost 5 bases and J lost 5; bases outside the gene matches: 12. The germline CDR1 and CDR2 sequences are SGHAT and FQNNGV. The CDR3 runs to 15 residues. The CDR3 DNA follows: TGTGCCAGCAGCCCCCGGTTGGGGGGGGTGAACGAGCAGTACTTC. Amino acid sequence: CASSPRLGGVNEQYF.

This clone was observed once. V usage is TRBV28 and J usage is TRBJ1-5; TRBD1 matches at 7 bases. CDR1 is MDHEN, CDR2 SYDVKM, per germline. The junction had 7 bases not matched to a gene; V was cut back by 6 bases and J by 2 bases. The CDR3 spans 15 residues. The CDR3 DNA follows: TGTGCCAGCAGAGATACAGGGGAACGCAATCAGCCCCAGCATTTT. It specifies CASRDTGERNQPQHF. The variable domain in full, with the rest retrieved from reference TRBV28 and TRBJ1-5, is DVKVTQSSRYLVKRTGEKVFLECVQDMDHENMFWYRQDPGLGLRLIYFSYDVKMKEKGDIPEGYSVSREKKERFSLILESASTNQTSMYLCASRDTGERNQPQHFGDGTRLSIL.

The V and J genes are TRBV4-2 and TRBJ2-7; 9 bases are a match to TRBD1. With 2 bases clipped from V and 5 bases from J, the junction kept 7 bases outside the gene matches. Germline V gene data show CDR1 as LGHNA and CDR2 as YNFKEQ. The CDR3 loop spans 15 amino acids. The CDR3 sequence is CASSQPGQGPNEQYF. The CDR3 DNA follows: TGTGCCAGCAGCCAACCGGGACAGGGCCCCAACGAGCAGTACTTC.

J is TRBJ1-2 and V is TRBV3-1 (or the pseudogene TRBV3-2); 8 bases align to TRBD1. Germline V gene lookup returns CDR1 LGHDT and CDR2 YNNKEL (reference sequence). V shed 4 bases and J 1 base; nucleotides not matched to a gene: 8. CDR3 size: 16 residues. CDR3 residues: CASSLTGQGINYGYTF. The CDR3 DNA is TGTGCCAGCAGCCTAACTGGACAGGGCATTAACTATGGCTACACCTTC.

J is TRBJ2-7 and V is TRBV5-1; no clear D gene. CDR3 length: 13 amino acids. The V end was cut by 3 bases, the J end by 5 bases, with 12 bases between. Looked up from germline, CDR1 is SGHRS and CDR2 is YFSETQ. The CDR3 DNA is TGCGCCAGCAGCTCGACTGTTCTCCACGAGCAGTACTTC. Translated: CASSSTVLHEQYF.

V gene TRBV4-1 combines with J gene TRBJ1-5; weak D call: TRBD1 (5 bases). V was clipped by 1 base and J by 2 bases, with 12 bases between them. The CDR3 is 16 amino acids. Germline CDR1 MGHRA, CDR2 YSYEKL. CDR3 in amino acids: CASSQGQGLGNQPQHF. For the CDR3, the DNA is TGCGCCAGCAGCCAAGGGCAGGGATTAGGCAATCAGCCCCAGCATTTT.

The chain couples TRBV2 to TRBJ1-1; D perhaps matches TRBD1 (5 bases). The germline V gene encodes CDR1 SNHLY and CDR2 FYNNEI. The CDR3 totals 13 residues. V was trimmed by 7 bases and J by 8 bases, leaving 17 bases between them. DNA for the CDR3: TGTGCCAGCAACCCACTGACGGGGGGAGAAGCTTTCTTT. Translating gives CASNPLTGGEAFF.

In this sample, this clone turned up once. The V and J genes are TRBV7-9 and TRBJ2-1; no reliable D call. The CDR3 has 16 amino acids. Per the germline V gene, CDR1 is SEHNR and CDR2 is FQNEAQ (reference sequence). V was shortened by 1 base and J by 0 bases, with 10 bases between the two germline ends. CDR3 sequence reads: CASSLGWSDSYNEQFF. DNA for the CDR3: TGTGCCAGCAGCTTAGGGTGGAGTGACTCCTACAATGAGCAGTTCTTC.

The rearrangement links TRBV24-1 to TRBJ1-5; D is unclear. The germline CDR1 and CDR2 sequences are KGHDR and SFDVKD. The CDR3 sequence is 15 residues long. V gave up 4 bases and J gave up 2 bases, with 11 bases separating them. The CDR3 DNA is TGTGCCACCAGTGACCCCAACGGGGGCAATCAGCCCCAGCATTTT. Amino acid sequence: CATSDPNGGNQPQHF.

J is TRBJ1-4 and V is TRBV11-2, with D uncertain. V lost 1 base to trimming and J lost 11 bases, with 8 bases between them. Per the germline V gene, CDR1 is SGHAT and CDR2 is FQNNGV. The CDR3 runs to 12 residues. CDR3 amino acids: CASSLVPQKLFF. The DNA of the CDR3 is TGTGCCAGCAGCTTAGTACCCCAGAAACTGTTTTTT.

This chain uses TRBV7-3 with TRBJ1-1, with 7 bases aligning to TRBD1. The CDR3 runs 13 residues. CDR1 is SGHTA and CDR2 is FQGTGA in the germline V gene. Germline trimming cut 0 bases from V and 11 bases from J; bases unmatched to any gene: 6. CDR3 amino acids: CASSLTDREMAFF. In DNA, the CDR3 is TGTGCCAGCAGCTTAACCGACAGGGAGATGGCTTTCTTT.

The V and J genes are TRBV4-1 and TRBJ1-2, with D unresolved. The CDR3 extends over 14 amino acids. Per germline, CDR1 MGHRA and CDR2 YSYEKL. V lost 0 bases, J lost 4 bases, and 9 bases lay in between. The CDR3 loop is CASSQDGSFYGYTF. DNA for the CDR3: TGCGCCAGCAGCCAAGACGGGTCTTTCTATGGCTACACCTTC.

This clone has only a few counts. The V gene is TRBV5-1, the J gene TRBJ1-1, with TRBD1 matching 9 bases. Germline-derived CDR1 and CDR2 are SGHRS and YFSETQ. The V segment lost 4 bases and the J segment 5 bases; nucleotides outside the gene matches: 9. This CDR3 comprises 15 residues. The CDR3: CASSPLQGALTEAFF. DNA for the CDR3: TGCGCCAGCAGCCCCCTACAGGGGGCGTTGACTGAAGCTTTCTTT.

The genes are TRBV6-6 and TRBJ1-2; TRBD1 agrees at 8 bases. The CDR3 extends over 15 amino acids. From germline, CDR1 is MNHNY and CDR2 SVGAGI (reference sequence). Trimming took 4 bases from V and 3 from J; bases not matched to a gene: 7. The CDR3 region is CASSFDRGGDYGYTF. In DNA, the CDR3 is TGTGCCAGCAGTTTTGACAGGGGAGGGGACTATGGCTACACCTTC.

The J gene is TRBJ1-2, the V gene TRBV7-2; TRBD1 aligns across 10 bases. This CDR3 region has 14 residues. The germline V gene encodes CDR1 SGHTA and CDR2 FQGNSA. After removal of 5 bases from V and 13 bases from J, the junction contained 13 bases not matched to a gene. CDR3 DNA sequence: TGTGCCAGCAGCGACCAGGGGACAGGGGTCCCACGCACCTTC. As protein: CASSDQGTGVPRTF.

This rearrangement joins TRBV27 to TRBJ1-1, with D unresolved. The V end was cut by 7 bases, the J end by 5 bases, with 8 bases between. Germline CDR1 reads MNHEY; CDR2 reads SMNVEV (reference sequence). The CDR3 is 11 amino acids. The CDR3 DNA sequence: TGTGCCAGCACGGGTGGTACTGAAGCTTTCTTT. Amino acid sequence: CASTGGTEAFF.

The table lists this clone with a count of one. The J gene is TRBJ1-1, the V gene TRBV5-6; no firm D call. This CDR3 contains 13 residues. Germline loops: CDR1 SGHDT, CDR2 YYEEEE. Between the trimmed V and J ends, which lost 2 bases and 1 base, there was a span of 6 bases. The CDR3 DNA sequence: TGTGCCAGCAGCTTTAATAGGAACACTGAAGCTTTCTTT. It specifies CASSFNRNTEAFF. Filled out from reference TRBV5-6 and TRBJ1-1, the complete variable domain reads DAGVTQSPTHLIKTRGQQVTLRCSPKSGHDTVSWYQQALGQGPQFIFQYYEEEERQRGNFPDRFSGHQFPNYSSELNVNALLLGDSALYLCASSFNRNTEAFFGQGTRLTVV.